This T cell receptor beta chain is drawn from a study of T cells after yellow fever vaccination. On the study more broadly: Some fractions had low cell numbers, and these were prepared with SMART-Seq v4 Ultra Low Input. Whole-study results and caveats: The booster saw the reappearance of most primary-vaccination clones (nearly 98% CD4, about 88% CD8). By day 5 rather than day 15, the secondary response had peaked, though it was weaker.

This clonotype has more than one count but fewer than ten. What it binds is unknown. TCRdb re-called the 5' RACE reads through MiXCR, storing one row per CDR3 protein. The data contain a few hundred thousand distinct CDR3 sequences, about 4% of them singletons. Germline V gene data show CDR1 as SGHDN and CDR2 as FVKESK. The CDR3 covers 15 residues. Trimming took off 1 base at V and 9 bases at J, with 19 bases between the two ends. V gene TRBV14 combines with J gene TRBJ2-7; unclear D gene. Specimen: PBMCs, collected 5 days after the yellow fever booster vaccination. The TCR sequence derives from a man between 18 and 35 years old who received the YFV17D yellow fever vaccine. CDR3 residues: CASSQVVVLGAAQYV. CDR3 in DNA: TGTGCCAGCAGCCAAGTTGTCGTCCTGGGCGCTGCGCAGTACGTC.